This is a list of T cell receptor beta chains from one sample in a study of T cells in Graves' hyperthyroidism and ophthalmopathy. MiXCR, run by TCRdb on the multiplex PCR reads, gives a single entry per CDR3 protein. The data hold some 600,000 distinct CDR3 sequences, with about 15% observed a single time. Sequenced input: blood. The receptor set was obtained from a woman in her 30s with Graves' hyperthyroidism that later progressed to Graves' ophthalmopathy. CDR3s include the opening cysteine and the closing phenylalanine or tryptophan.

>17|TRBJ1-6|TRBV2
CASSERGQGLGGSPLHF
>15|TRBJ1-6|TRBV14
CTSSPRPQSNSPLHF
>12|TRBJ2-2|TRBV5-5
CASSSAFEELFF
>15|TRBJ2-1|TRBV28
CASISPLGTNNEQFF
>14|TRBJ1-5|TRBV6-5
CASSYGGTAQPQHF
>16|TRBJ1-6|TRBV18
CASSPQDRANNSPLHF
>13|TRBJ1-3|TRBV9
CASSPHTGNTIYF
>15|TRBJ2-7|TRBV18
CASSPLAGGTYEQYF
>12|TRBJ2-5|TRBV6-2/TRBV6-3
CASARTGESQYF
>15|TRBJ2-7|TRBV30
CAWTKRPPTANEQYF
>15|TRBJ1-4|TRBV12-3/TRBV12-4
CASSHEWGLVEKLFF
>15|TRBJ2-7|TRBV7-9
CASIPSDRPSYEQYF
>17|TRBJ2-1|TRBV5-1
CASSLVGQGSGYNEQFF
>12|TRBJ2-7|TRBV7-9
CASQGPLYEQYF
>16|TRBJ2-1|TRBV18
CASSPPWQGLYHEQFF
>13|TRBJ1-6|TRBV6-1
CASSDDRASPLHF
>13|TRBJ2-5|TRBV2
CASSDRVPGTQYF
>13|TRBJ1-2|TRBV20-1
CSAREARGYGYTF
>14|TRBJ2-1|TRBV20-1
CSAERGGIYNEQFF
>14|TRBJ2-7|TRBV24-1
CATSDRGLAGEQYF
>16|TRBJ2-1|TRBV12-3/TRBV12-4
CASTPQWVGSGNEQFF
>15|TRBJ2-1|TRBV11-1
CASSLVRLGIDEQFF
>17|TRBJ2-3|TRBV28
CASSLSAAGGLADTQYF
>14|TRBJ1-1|TRBV2
CANHVQGILTEAFF
>13|TRBJ2-5|TRBV2
CASSGTSGETQYF
>16|TRBJ2-7|TRBV6-1
CASSGILAGETYEQYF
>17|TRBJ2-7|TRBV6-2/TRBV6-3
CASSYTTTSGRQYEQYF
>14|TRBJ1-5|TRBV20-1
CSAQSTLGDQPQHF
>15|TRBJ1-4|TRBV5-4
CASSPENTRIEKLFF
>13|TRBJ2-7|TRBV28
CASSPTGAHEQYF
>14|TRBJ2-6|TRBV29-1
CSVEDLAGANVLTF
>13|TRBJ2-7|TRBV13
CASSWTGTYEQYF
>16|TRBJ2-5|TRBV19
CASSIRDREPRETQYF
>18|TRBJ2-5|TRBV10-3
CAISEGQMSGATKETQYF
>14|TRBJ1-1|TRBV7-3
CASSLTGTDTEAFF
>13|TRBJ2-7|TRBV7-9
CASSPWDSYEQYF
>13|TRBJ1-2|TRBV25-1
CASSFGTPYGYTF
>13|TRBJ2-5|TRBV10-3
CALSSGSAETQYF
>13|TRBJ2-1|TRBV30
CAGGTSGYNEQFF
>16|TRBJ2-7|TRBV7-9
CASSLPRQGPTYEQYF